This record concerns one TCR beta chain sequence. In the original analysis: It was from reference gene primer amplification that nucleated cell counts were estimated. Sequencing was performed with immunoSEQ multiplex PCR; in TCRdb, only in-frame clones are kept and a portion is missing. Clone size and V and J calls were adopted from that table, with D and trimming inferred from the DNA. The sample holds approximately 250,000 clones, roughly 85% seen once. This sample was included in a study of blood T cell repertoires in COVID-19. Study at large: Sites across the United States, Italy and Spain contributed samples from acute and convalescent COVID-19.

After removal of 10 bases from V and 4 bases from J, the junction contained 5 bases not matched to a gene. Per germline, CDR1 ENHRY and CDR2 SYGVKD. This CDR3 spans 13 amino acids. The sequenced sample was peripheral blood. The receptor was derived from a man between 45 and 60 years old with COVID-19, enrolled during active disease. The J gene is TRBJ2-2, the V gene TRBV10-3; 8 bases fit TRBD1. CDR3 sequence: CATGTGATGELFF. CDR3 coding DNA: TGTGCCACCGGGACAGGAGCCACCGGGGAGCTGTTTTTT.